Only a few counts were recorded for the clone carrying this T cell receptor (beta chain). What it binds is not known. This sample is drawn from a study of regulatory T cells in long-lasting Graves disease. Study-wide results and limits: Examination was confined to peripheral blood, excluding thyroid tissue. The TCR repertoire of persistent Graves' patients was less diverse than that of newly diagnosed ones. Preferential use of TRBV28, TRBJ1-2 and TRBJ2-5 was seen in persistent disease.

The TCR beta library used iRepertoire HTBI primers with Arm-PCR amplification of CDR3. MiXCR, applied by TCRdb to the multiplex PCR reads, yields one record per CDR3 protein. The sample lists 450,000 or so distinct CDR3 sequences, approximately 23% occurring once. V was clipped by 6 bases and J by 7 bases, with 28 bases between them. The length of the CDR3 is 17 residues. Per the germline V gene, CDR1 is DFQATT and CDR2 is SNEGSKA (reference sequence). As for time point: persistent/refractory GD, antithyroid drugs over 5 years with positive TRAb. There was RNA extracted from PBMCs, and the TCR library was made from it.

The receptor was isolated from a female donor with Graves disease. The chain carries TRBV20-1 and TRBJ2-1; D perhaps matches TRBD2 (6 bases). The specimen comprised peripheral blood mononuclear cells (PBMCs), sampled when the disease was refractory, from a patient treated with antithyroid drugs. The DNA for the CDR3 is TGCAGTGCCCTTTATGGATTAGCGGAGGGGTTGAATAATGAGCAGTTCTTC. It specifies CSALYGLAEGLNNEQFF.